The 22 T cell receptor beta chains below all came from one sample that was sequenced in a study of OX40 agonist ivuxolimab in advanced cancers. The library was obtained by the immunoSEQ multiplex PCR assay. TCRdb took over this immuneACCESS table, retaining in-frame rearrangements with V and J assigned. Such tables are incomplete; in checked studies, under half of the missing clones stem from an unresolved V gene, and the remainder is unexplained. The sample yields 7,000 to 9,500 clones; about 90% were counted once. Together, the top ten hold less than 30% of the sample. Sequencing used CD4+ or CD8+ T cells sorted from blood, obtained in a trial of the OX40 agonist ivuxolimab. The receptors shown here come from an adult with an advanced solid tumor such as melanoma, head and neck, liver or kidney cancer.

This chain uses TRBV7-9 with TRBJ1-2, with TRBD1 matching 10 bases. V lost 5 bases to trimming and J lost 8 bases; unmatched junction nucleotides: 2. Germline values: CDR1 SEHNR, CDR2 FQNEAQ (reference sequence). CDR3 length: 12 amino acids. The CDR3 sequence: CASSLTGGGYTF. The CDR3 coding sequence is TGTGCCAGCAGCCTGACAGGGGGCGGCTACACCTTC.

This chain connects TRBV28 to TRBJ2-2; TRBD1 or TRBD2 may be the D gene (5 bases each). The V end was cut by 6 bases, the J end by 7 bases, with 9 bases between. Germline V CDR1 and CDR2: MDHEN, SYDVKM. The CDR3 is 12 residues long. The chain's CDR3 is CASRGDGGELFF. The CDR3 DNA reads as TGTGCCAGCAGGGGGGATGGCGGGGAGCTGTTTTTT. Based on the CDR3 plus reference TRBV28 and TRBJ2-2, the full variable domain is DVKVTQSSRYLVKRTGEKVFLECVQDMDHENMFWYRQDPGLGLRLIYFSYDVKMKEKGDIPEGYSVSREKKERFSLILESASTNQTSMYLCASRGDGGELFFGEGSRLTVL.

This chain's CDR3 is CASRSGSGNTGELFF. CDR3 DNA: TGCGCCAGCCGCAGCGGGAGTGGAAACACCGGGGAGCTGTTTTTT. V and J are TRBV10-1 and TRBJ2-2; TRBD2 matches at 8 bases. J lost 2 bases, V lost 8 bases, and 7 bases had no gene match. Germline values: CDR1 WNHNN, CDR2 SYGVQD (reference sequence). This CDR3 has 15 residues.

This chain connects TRBV19 to TRBJ2-5; D is uncertain. From germline, CDR1 is LNHDA and CDR2 SQIVND (reference sequence). The CDR3 is 13 amino acids. V was pared by 1 base and J by 3 bases, with 6 bases between. The CDR3 DNA reads TGTGCCAGTAGTATAGGCCCTGAAGAGACCCAGTACTTC. Its translation is CASSIGPEETQYF.

The J gene is TRBJ1-2, the V gene TRBV2; D is unclear. This CDR3 spans 14 amino acids. CDR1 and CDR2 (germline): SNHLY, FYNNEI. Trimming pared 5 bases from V and 4 bases from J, leaving 14 bases between. The CDR3 protein is CASSNIIISYGYTF. The CDR3 DNA follows: TGTGCCAGCAGTAACATCATCATTAGCTATGGCTACACCTTC. Drawing the rest from reference TRBV2 and TRBJ1-2, the complete variable domain is EPEVTQTPSHQVTQMGQEVILRCVPISNHLYFYWYRQILGQKVEFLVSFYNNEISEKSEIFDDQFSVERPDGSNFTLKIRSTKLEDSAMYFCASSNIIISYGYTFGSGTRLTVV.

This clone came up once. V gene TRBV10-2 combines with J gene TRBJ2-4, with 9 bases matching TRBD1. CDR1 WSHSY and CDR2 SAAADI come from the germline V gene. V lost 11 bases to trimming and J lost 1 base; unmatched junction nucleotides: 18. The CDR3 has 18 residues. The CDR3 is CAAHLGTGGAGAKNIQYF. The DNA of the CDR3 is TGCGCCGCCCATTTGGGAACAGGGGGCGCGGGGGCCAAAAACATTCAGTACTTC.

The rearrangement links TRBV4-1 to TRBJ2-1; weak D call: TRBD1 (5 bases). The CDR3 totals 13 residues. CDR1 is MGHRA, CDR2 YSYEKL, per germline. V shed 0 bases and J shed 10 bases, with 10 bases lying between them. CDR3 region: CASSQDSGPEQFF. DNA for the CDR3: TGCGCCAGCAGCCAAGATTCAGGGCCGGAGCAGTTCTTC.

The chain combines TRBV30 with TRBJ2-3; 8 bases agree with TRBD2. The germline V gene has CDR1 GTSNPN and CDR2 SVGIG (reference sequence). V lost 7 bases and J lost 0; bases outside the gene matches: 3. The CDR3 has 13 residues. The CDR3 sequence: CASSSGSTDTQYF. The CDR3 coding sequence is TGTGCCTCATCTAGCGGGAGCACAGATACGCAGTATTTT.

This chain connects TRBV28 to TRBJ2-5, with 8 bases fitting TRBD2. With V trimmed by 8 bases and J by 2 bases, 4 bases remained unmatched. Germline V lookup: CDR1 MDHEN, CDR2 SYDVKM. The CDR3 totals 13 residues. The CDR3 is CASERGYQETQYF. As DNA, the CDR3 is TGTGCCAGCGAGCGGGGGTATCAAGAGACCCAGTACTTC.

The J gene is TRBJ2-3, the V gene TRBV5-1; 8 nucleotides line up with TRBD2. Per germline, CDR1 SGHRS and CDR2 YFSETQ. This CDR3 is 20 amino acids long. Unmatched junction bases numbered 16, after V lost 1 base and J lost 0 bases. Here the CDR3 DNA reads TGCGCCAGCAGCTTGCCCCTCCGGATAGCGGGACCCGATAGCACAGATACGCAGTATTTT. It encodes CASSLPLRIAGPDSTDTQYF.

This clone has only a few counts. The chain uses TRBV7-9 and TRBJ1-1; D is unresolved. V lost 5 bases and J lost 1, with 14 bases in between. CDR1 and CDR2 (germline): SEHNR, FQNEAQ (reference sequence). The CDR3 length is 15 residues. In nucleotides, the CDR3 is TGTGCCAGCAGCCTCCGTCCCGGGGAGAACACTGAAGCTTTCTTT. Translating it yields CASSLRPGENTEAFF.

This chain uses TRBV5-1 with TRBJ2-7; either TRBD1 or TRBD2 may fit D (5 bases each). The CDR3 consists of 14 residues. Germline V gene sequence: CDR1 SGHRS, CDR2 YFSETQ. Between the trimmed V and J ends, which lost 5 bases and 3 bases, there was a span of 15 bases. The CDR3 loop is CASRQLGEIYEQYF. The CDR3, as DNA: TGCGCCAGCAGACAATTGGGGGAGATCTACGAGCAGTACTTC.

The V and J genes are TRBV29-1 and TRBJ2-4; TRBD1 is a possible D gene (5 bases). The germline V gene encodes CDR1 SQVTM and CDR2 ANQGSEA. The CDR3 covers 13 residues. Trimming took 4 bases from V and 8 from J, leaving 15 bases between them. Here the CDR3 reads CSVVWVGVDIQYF. In DNA, the CDR3 is TGCAGCGTTGTTTGGGTAGGGGTGGACATTCAGTACTTC.

V and J are TRBV6-5 and TRBJ1-5; no clear D. The CDR3 extends over 15 amino acids. Germline CDR1 is MNHEY and CDR2 is SVGAGI. Trimming removed 6 bases from V and 4 bases from J, with 16 bases in between. The CDR3 sequence is CASSPDRLLNQPQHF. DNA for the CDR3: TGTGCCAGCAGCCCGGACCGTTTACTGAATCAGCCCCAGCATTTT.

V is TRBV7-9 and J is TRBJ2-4; 10 bases fit TRBD2. The CDR3 has 18 residues. Germline values: CDR1 SEHNR, CDR2 FQNEAQ (reference sequence). V lost 1 base, J lost 0 bases, and 6 bases stayed unmatched. CDR3 protein: CASSLGTSGHIAKNIQYF. In DNA, the CDR3 is TGTGCCAGCAGCTTAGGGACTAGCGGCCATATAGCCAAAAACATTCAGTACTTC.

This chain joins TRBV9 and TRBJ1-1, with 11 positions matching TRBD1. The length of the CDR3 is 15 residues. Germline V gives CDR1 SGDLS, CDR2 YYNGEE. V shed 0 bases and J 5 bases; nucleotides not matched to a gene: 3. This chain's CDR3 is CASSVAGTGGTEAFF. CDR3 nucleotide sequence: TGTGCCAGCAGCGTAGCGGGGACAGGGGGAACTGAAGCTTTCTTT.

The gene calls are TRBV6-4 and TRBJ1-1; 7 nucleotides align to TRBD1. This CDR3 comprises 14 residues. The junction had 3 bases not matched to a gene; V was cut back by 3 bases and J by 2 bases. Looked up from germline, CDR1 is MRHNA and CDR2 is SNTAGT. The CDR3 protein is CASSETGDNTEAFF. The DNA of the CDR3 is TGTGCCAGCAGTGAAACAGGGGACAACACTGAAGCTTTCTTT.

This chain joins TRBV7-2 and TRBJ2-1, with D maybe TRBD2 (6 bases). Looked up from germline, CDR1 is SGHTA and CDR2 is FQGNSA. V gave up 6 bases and J gave up 0 bases, with 15 bases separating them. This CDR3 spans 16 amino acids. Here the CDR3 reads CASSTPGLNSYNEQFF. CDR3 DNA: TGTGCCAGCAGTACCCCGGGACTTAACTCCTACAATGAGCAGTTCTTC.

The chain links TRBV7-8 to TRBJ1-5, with 10 nucleotides matching TRBD1. Germline V gives CDR1 SGHVS, CDR2 FQNEAQ. V gave up 3 bases and J gave up 2 bases; unmatched junction bases: 7. The CDR3 totals 17 residues. The CDR3, as DNA: TGTGCCAGCAGCTTCCGGGACAGGGGAAGAGGCAATCAGCCCCAGCATTTT. Translating it yields CASSFRDRGRGNQPQHF. The full variable domain, rest sourced from reference TRBV7-8 and TRBJ1-5, is GAGVSQSPRYKVAKRGQDVALRCDPISGHVSLFWYQQALGQGPEFLTYFQNEAQLDKSGLPSDRFFAERPEGSVSTLKIQRTQQEDSAVYLCASSFRDRGRGNQPQHFGDGTRLSIL.

The chain employs TRBV19 and TRBJ2-1; TRBD1 might be the D (6 bases). V lost 1 base and J 6 bases, leaving 16 bases between the germline ends. The CDR3 sequence is 16 residues long. Germline CDR1 LNHDA, CDR2 SQIVND (reference sequence). The CDR3 DNA follows: TGTGCCAGTAGTATAGCCCTAATTACAGGGATCAATGAGCAGTTCTTC. It translates to CASSIALITGINEQFF.

V and J are TRBV7-2 and TRBJ2-7, with D possibly matching TRBD1 (6 bases). The V gene's germline CDR1 is SGHTA and CDR2 FQGNSA. The CDR3 sequence is 14 residues long. Trimming removed 1 base from V and 4 bases from J, with 11 bases in between. The CDR3 is CASSLGGRGYEQYF. CDR3 coding DNA: TGTGCCAGCAGCTTAGGGGGCAGGGGTTACGAGCAGTACTTC.

On this clone itself: Compared with germline, one end of the junction differs, possibly owing to a read error. The rearrangement joins TRBV7-7 to TRBJ2-2; either TRBD1 or TRBD2 may fit D (5 bases each). The CDR3 contains 16 residues. Per germline, CDR1 SSHAT and CDR2 FNYEAQ (reference sequence). The DNA of the CDR3 is TGTGCTAGCAGCCCAGGGCCCCGTCGGGATACCGGGGAGCTGTTTTTT. It translates to CASSPGPRRDTGELFF.